Listed here are 10 T cell receptor beta chains from one sample, sequenced in a study of metastatic and nonmetastatic thyroid tumors. All patients reached thyroid surgery having received no treatment beforehand. TCRdb re-analyzed the PCR reads through MiXCR. This sample has fewer than 20,000 clones, with roughly a fifth found just once. The specimen sequenced was tumor tissue. Receptor source: a female donor with papillary thyroid cancer or a benign thyroid nodule (not recorded which). Some clones in this sample may be carry-over from other donors' samples.

This clone qualifies as medium-sized (0.01 to 0.1%). For the CDR3, the DNA is TGTGCCAGCAGTTACTCGTTTGCGTATGGCTACACCTTC. Its translation is CASSYSFAYGYTF. The chain employs TRBV6-2 or TRBV6-3 and TRBJ1-2; D is unresolved. The CDR3 is 13 amino acids. V lost 0 bases and J 5 bases, leaving 7 bases between the germline ends. CDR1 and CDR2 from the germline V gene are MNHEY and SVGEGT.

This clone was recorded a few times. This chain links TRBV6-1 with TRBJ1-2; weak D call: TRBD1 (6 bases). From germline, CDR1 is MNHNS and CDR2 SASEGT. The CDR3 totals 11 residues. Trimming stripped 11 bases from V and 10 bases from J, with 17 bases between. The CDR3 bases are TGTGCCGGAGGGGGGGGTGGTGTCTACACCTTC. It yields the protein CAGGGGGVYTF.

This clone was counted ten times or more. This chain connects TRBV20-1 to TRBJ2-7; TRBD1 matches at 11 bases. The ends lost 6 bases at V and 3 bases at J; junction bases unmatched: 7. The germline CDR1 and CDR2 sequences are DFQATT and SNEGSKA (reference sequence). The CDR3 sequence is 14 residues long. The CDR3 DNA reads as TGCAGTGCCAGCTGGGACAGGGGGTACTACGAGCAGTACTTC. It encodes CSASWDRGYYEQYF.

Ten or more counts support this clone. The chain recombines TRBV28 with TRBJ2-7; 7 bases align to TRBD2. The CDR3 runs 15 residues. Germline CDR1 and CDR2: MDHEN and SYDVKM. The junction had 8 bases not matched to a gene; V was cut back by 2 bases and J by 4 bases. CDR3 in amino acids: CASSLRGGSFYEQYF. The CDR3 nucleotides read TGTGCCAGCAGTTTACGGGGAGGGAGCTTTTACGAGCAGTACTTC. Full variable domain (rest looked up from reference TRBV28 and TRBJ2-7): DVKVTQSSRYLVKRTGEKVFLECVQDMDHENMFWYRQDPGLGLRLIYFSYDVKMKEKGDIPEGYSVSREKKERFSLILESASTNQTSMYLCASSLRGGSFYEQYFGPGTRLTVT.

This clone was counted ten times or more. A much larger clone differs from this one at a single base, so this may be a read error. The chain recombines TRBV3-1 with TRBJ1-6; D gene unclear. CDR1 and CDR2 (germline): LGHDT, YNNKEL (reference sequence). CDR3 length equals 14 residues. V lost 3 bases to trimming and J lost 9 bases, with 12 bases between them. CDR3 coding DNA: TGTGCCAGCAGCCACGGACCCTGGCTTTCACCCCTCCACTTT. It specifies CASSHGPWLSPLHF.

The chain employs TRBV20-1 and TRBJ2-1, with D tentatively TRBD2 (6 bases). Trimming pared 4 bases from V and 3 bases from J, leaving 16 bases between. Germline V CDR1 and CDR2: DFQATT, SNEGSKA (reference sequence). The CDR3 extends over 15 amino acids. CDR3 protein: CSATAGYGVYNEQFF. Here the CDR3 DNA reads TGCAGTGCTACCGCGGGATACGGGGTCTACAATGAGCAGTTCTTC.

This clone was observed many times. The V gene is TRBV7-9, the J gene TRBJ2-1; D is unclear. There are 12 residues in the CDR3. From germline, CDR1 is SEHNR and CDR2 FQNEAQ (reference sequence). V was clipped by 3 bases and J by 9 bases, with 9 bases between them. For the CDR3, the DNA is TGTGCCAGCAGCTTCCGCGCGCCTGAGCAGTTCTTC. It encodes CASSFRAPEQFF.

This clone has ten or more counts. This could be a read error, since a much larger clone is one nucleotide away. The V and J genes are TRBV4-3 and TRBJ2-7; D is undetermined. Germline V gene data show CDR1 as LGHNA and CDR2 as YSLEER. This CDR3 has 16 amino acids. DNA for the CDR3: TGCGCCAGCGGCCAAGACCCTAGGGATAGCTCCTACGAGCAGTACTTC. This codes for CASGQDPRDSSYEQYF.

The chain employs TRBV7-3 and TRBJ2-1; TRBD2 agrees at 12 bases. The junction had 3 bases not matched to a gene; V was cut back by 5 bases and J by 10 bases. Germline CDR1 and CDR2: SGHTA and FQGTGA. The CDR3 is 13 residues long. CDR3 bases: TGTGCCAGCAGCCTAGCGGGGGGGCCAGAGCAGTTCTTC. It codes for CASSLAGGPEQFF. Looking up the rest from reference TRBV7-3 and TRBJ2-1 gives the full variable domain: GAGVSQTPSNKVTEKGKYVELRCDPISGHTALYWYRQSLGQGPEFLIYFQGTGAADDSGLPNDRFFAVRPEGSVSTLKIQRTERGDSAVYLCASSLAGGPEQFFGPGTRLTVL.

This clone was recorded many times. The DNA for the CDR3 is TGTGCCAGCAGCTCCCTGGGCGGCACCTACGAGCAGTACTTC. This encodes CASSSLGGTYEQYF. This rearrangement joins TRBV5-6 to TRBJ2-7; D gene uncertain. Germline-derived CDR1 and CDR2 are SGHDT and YYEEEE. The V end was cut by 3 bases, the J end by 2 bases, with 12 bases between. The CDR3 covers 14 residues.